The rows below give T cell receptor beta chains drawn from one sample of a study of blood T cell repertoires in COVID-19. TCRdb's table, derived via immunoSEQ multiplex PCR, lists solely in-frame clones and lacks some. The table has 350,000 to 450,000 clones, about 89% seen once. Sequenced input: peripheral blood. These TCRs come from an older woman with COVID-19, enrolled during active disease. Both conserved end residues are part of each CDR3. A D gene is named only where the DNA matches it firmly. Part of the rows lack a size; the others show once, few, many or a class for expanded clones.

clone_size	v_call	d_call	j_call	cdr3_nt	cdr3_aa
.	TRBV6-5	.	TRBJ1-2	TGTGCCAGCAAGTGGAGTTCTGACCCCGTCTATGGCTACACCTTC	CASKWSSDPVYGYTF
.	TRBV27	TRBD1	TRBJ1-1	TGTGCCAGCAGTTTTGGACAGGGGGCGACTGAAGCTTTCTTT	CASSFGQGATEAFF
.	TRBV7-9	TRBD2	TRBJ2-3	TGTGCCAGCAGCCCTCGAAGGACTAGCGGGGGCCTTGGCACAGATACGCAGTATTTT	CASSPRRTSGGLGTDTQYF
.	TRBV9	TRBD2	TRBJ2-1	TGTGCCAGCAGCCCTACTAGCGGTTCCTACAATGAGCAGTTCTTC	CASSPTSGSYNEQFF
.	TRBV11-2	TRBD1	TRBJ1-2	TGTGCCAGCAGCCCACTCCGCCCGGGACAGGGAGACTATGGCTACACCTTC	CASSPLRPGQGDYGYTF
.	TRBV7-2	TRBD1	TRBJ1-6	TGTGCCAGCAGCCCAAACACCAGGGGGAGGATTAACTCACCCCTCCACTTT	CASSPNTRGRINSPLHF
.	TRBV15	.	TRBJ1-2	TGTGCCACCAGCAGAGGTGAAGCTCTCTATGGCTACACCTTC	CATSRGEALYGYTF
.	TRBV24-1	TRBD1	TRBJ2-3	TGTGCCACCAGTGATACGGGACAGGGGAGGGTCACAGATACGCAGTATTTT	CATSDTGQGRVTDTQYF
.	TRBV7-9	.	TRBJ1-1	TGTGCCAGCAGCTTCTCCGCGGGGAAGATCGCTGAAGCTTTCTTT	CASSFSAGKIAEAFF
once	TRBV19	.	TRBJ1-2	TGTGCCAGTAGTATCGGGGGAAATATCTATGGCTACACCTTC	CASSIGGNIYGYTF
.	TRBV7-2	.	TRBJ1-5	TGTGCCAGCAGCGCCCGACAGACGCCTAATCAGCCCCAGCATTTT	CASSARQTPNQPQHF
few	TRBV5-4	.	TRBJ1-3	TGTGCCAGCAAGCGGTTTTCTGGAAACACCATATATTTT	CASKRFSGNTIYF
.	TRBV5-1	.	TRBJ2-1	TGCGCCAGCAGCTTGATCCAGGACTACAATGAGCAGTTCTTC	CASSLIQDYNEQFF
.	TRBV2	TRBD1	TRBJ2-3	TGTGCCAGCAGTGCGACAGGGGGGACAGATACGCAGTATTTT	CASSATGGTDTQYF
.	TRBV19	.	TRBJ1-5	TGTGCCAGTACTTACAGGCCCGACTTCAATCAGCCCCAGCATTTT	CASTYRPDFNQPQHF
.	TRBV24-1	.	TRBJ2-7	TGTGCCACCAGTGATTTGGCAGGGGAGACCTACGAGCAGTACTTC	CATSDLAGETYEQYF
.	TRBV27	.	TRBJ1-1	TGTGCCAGCAGTTTAAGGGGAGAAGCTTTCTTT	CASSLRGEAFF
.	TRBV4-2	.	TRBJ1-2	TGTGCCAGCAGCCCAGTGGGGGGAATGGGGGGCTACACCTTC	CASSPVGGMGGYTF
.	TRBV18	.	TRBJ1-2	TGTGCCAGCTCACCAGTGGACAGTAACTATGGCTACACCTTC	CASSPVDSNYGYTF
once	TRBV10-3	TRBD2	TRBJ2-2	TGTGCCATCAGTGAGTCGCTAGCGGGGGGCTCCATGAACACCGGGGAGCTGTTTTTT	CAISESLAGGSMNTGELFF
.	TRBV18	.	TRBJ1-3	TGTGCCAGCTCACCAGACAAGGCCCAGCTCTCTGGAAACACCATATATTTT	CASSPDKAQLSGNTIYF
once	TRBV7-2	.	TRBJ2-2	TGTGCCAGCAGCTTTGTGCGAGTTGGGGAGCTGTTTTTT	CASSFVRVGELFF
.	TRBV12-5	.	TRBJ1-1	TGTGCTAGTCGGGGGAACACTGAAGCTTTCTTT	CASRGNTEAFF
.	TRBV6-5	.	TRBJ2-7	TGTGCCAGCAAGATGACGGAGCCCTCCTACGAGCAGTACTTC	CASKMTEPSYEQYF